This is a list of T cell receptor beta chains from one sample in a study of tissue T cells after allogeneic stem cell transplantation. Generated by immunoSEQ multiplex PCR, the TCRdb table keeps only in-frame clones and is missing some. Among 1,400 to 1,500 clones listed, approximately 80% were seen once. The sample consisted of blood, taken at autopsy. These TCRs come from a male patient older than 55 with steroid-refractory graft-versus-host disease after an allogeneic stem cell transplant. Some T cells may originate from the graft donor. CDR3s include the opening cysteine and the closing phenylalanine or tryptophan. A D gene is named only where the DNA matches it firmly. Clone size, where shown, is once, few, many, or a class for clones that have expanded.

.	.	TRBJ2-7	TRBV7-9	TGTGCCAGCAGCTTAGGGGTGCGGAACTACGAGCAGTACTTC	CASSLGVRNYEQYF
.	TRBD1	TRBJ1-2	TRBV2	TGTGCCAGCAGTGAACGGCCTTACCAGACAGGGAATGGCTACACCTTC	CASSERPYQTGNGYTF
.	TRBD1	TRBJ1-2	TRBV3-1/TRBV3-2	TGTGCCAGCAGCCAAGACGGGCAGGGGGCAAGCTATGGCTACACCTTC	CASSQDGQGASYGYTF
.	.	TRBJ2-7	TRBV2	TGTGCCAGCGGGCGGGGAGCCTACGAGCAGTACTTC	CASGRGAYEQYF
.	.	TRBJ1-2	TRBV27	TGTGCCAGCAGTTTATTCTCCTGGGACGGAAACTATGGCTACACCTTC	CASSLFSWDGNYGYTF
.	TRBD1	TRBJ2-3	TRBV5-1	TGCGCCAGCAGCTTTAGAGGGGACAGCAGCACAGATACGCAGTATTTT	CASSFRGDSSTDTQYF
.	TRBD2	TRBJ2-3	TRBV5-1	TGCGCCAGCAGGCCCGGGACTAGCGGGGGGCTGACAGATACGCAGTATTTT	CASRPGTSGGLTDTQYF
.	TRBD1	TRBJ2-7	TRBV7-9	TGTGCCAGCAGCTTAGCGGGACAGGGGTACGAGCAGTACTTC	CASSLAGQGYEQYF
.	TRBD1	TRBJ2-5	TRBV11-3	TGTGCCAGCAGCTTTTCCTATGACAGGGCCAACTCAGGGGTTGAGACCCAGTACTTC	CASSFSYDRANSGVETQYF
few	.	TRBJ2-1	TRBV6-2/TRBV6-3	TGTGCCAGCAGTCTTAATCCCCTGGCGGCTCAAAGGCTAAATGAGCAGTTCTTC	CASSLNPLAAQRLNEQFF
few	.	TRBJ1-4	TRBV11-3	TGTGCCAGCAGCTTAGAGGGTGGCCCGGACCCAAATGAAAAACTGTTTTTT	CASSLEGGPDPNEKLFF
.	.	TRBJ2-1	TRBV9	TGTGCCAGCAGCGGCGGAGGGGGCTTGTCCTACAATGAGCAGTTCTTC	CASSGGGGLSYNEQFF
.	.	TRBJ2-3	TRBV10-2	TGCGCCAGCAGGCCCCTGACAGATACGCAGTATTTT	CASRPLTDTQYF
.	TRBD1	TRBJ1-1	TRBV27	TGTGCCAGCAGGCCAGGGGGCGCGGGCAAAGCTTTCTTT	CASRPGGAGKAFF
.	TRBD1	TRBJ2-7	TRBV5-6	TGTGCCAGCAGCTTAACAGGGGGAGTTATCTACGAGCAGTACTTC	CASSLTGGVIYEQYF
.	.	TRBJ1-2	TRBV27	TGTGCCAGCAGTTTAGGGCTTGACTATGGCTACACCTTC	CASSLGLDYGYTF
.	.	TRBJ2-1	TRBV27	TGTGCCAGCAGCCACAGGGTTCGCTCCTACAATGAGCAGTTCTTC	CASSHRVRSYNEQFF
.	.	TRBJ1-5	TRBV7-9	TGTGCCAGCAGCCGCGGACTCCTTCCGACCCAGCATTTT	CASSRGLLPTQHF
.	TRBD2	TRBJ2-3	TRBV5-1	TGCGCCAGCAGCTTGGGACTAGCGAGGGATACGCAGTATTTT	CASSLGLARDTQYF
.	TRBD2	TRBJ2-1	TRBV27	TGTGCCAGCAGTGAACCCCGGGACTATAACAATGAGCAGTTCTTC	CASSEPRDYNNEQFF
once	.	TRBJ1-6	TRBV7-6	TGTGCCAGCAGCTCCCGATCGGCGAATTCACCCCTCCACTTT	CASSSRSANSPLHF
.	.	TRBJ1-1	TRBV9	TGTGCCAGCAGCGTAGTTGGGGTACGGACTGAAGCTTTCTTT	CASSVVGVRTEAFF
.	.	TRBJ1-2	TRBV19	TGTGCCAGTAGTATAGGGGACGGGACCTATGGCTACACCTTC	CASSIGDGTYGYTF
.	.	TRBJ1-3	TRBV7-9	TGTGCCAGCAGCTTAGGCTGGGACTCTGGAAACACCATATATTTT	CASSLGWDSGNTIYF
.	.	TRBJ2-2	TRBV4-1	TGCGCCAGCAGCCGACAAGTAAACACCGGGGAGCTGTTTTTT	CASSRQVNTGELFF
once	.	TRBJ2-5	TRBV6-5	TGTGCCAGCAGCGTACCCAGTGCGACCCAGTACTTC	CASSVPSATQYF
.	.	TRBJ2-5	TRBV7-9	TGTGCCAGCAGCTTAGACAGGGTGGTCCCAGAGACCCAGTACTTC	CASSLDRVVPETQYF
.	TRBD2	TRBJ2-3	TRBV19	TGTGCCAGTAGTCGTTTCGGCGGGGGGAATGCAGATACGCAGTATTTT	CASSRFGGGNADTQYF
.	.	TRBJ2-7	TRBV6-6	TGTGCCAGCAGTTACCAGCCAGGCCTCTACGAGCAGTACTTC	CASSYQPGLYEQYF
.	.	TRBJ1-2	TRBV13	TGTGCCAGCAGCGGGAGGGGCGGACGGAACTATGGCTACACCTTC	CASSGRGGRNYGYTF
.	.	TRBJ2-3	TRBV5-1	TGCGCCAGCAGCTCTGCAGGGTCCCCAGATACGCAGTATTTT	CASSSAGSPDTQYF
.	TRBD1	TRBJ1-2	TRBV7-9	TGTGCCAGCAGCCGTGATACAGGGGGCGCGTATGGCTACACCTTC	CASSRDTGGAYGYTF
few	.	TRBJ2-2	TRBV28	TGTGCCAGCAGGACCGCAGCAGGGATTTCCGGGGAGCTGTTTTTT	CASRTAAGISGELFF
.	.	TRBJ2-7	TRBV6-5	TGTGCCAGCAAACCAGCACAGGGATGGTACGAGCAGTACTTC	CASKPAQGWYEQYF
few	.	TRBJ1-1	TRBV19	TGTGCCAGTAGTACTACCCTGGGGCGGGTGAACACTGAAGCTTTCTTT	CASSTTLGRVNTEAFF
.	.	TRBJ2-7	TRBV5-1	TGCGCCAGCAGCCCGGACCTATTTTCATCCTACGAGCAGTACTTC	CASSPDLFSSYEQYF
.	.	TRBJ1-2	TRBV11-2	TGTGCCAGCAGCCCTAAGCGGGCTAACTATGGCTACACCTTC	CASSPKRANYGYTF
.	.	TRBJ2-7	TRBV29-1	TGCAGCGCCGAGGGGGGCCACGAGCAGTACTTC	CSAEGGHEQYF
.	.	TRBJ1-4	TRBV28	TGTGCCGTCCGGGACCGCTCAACTAATGAAAAACTGTTTTTT	CAVRDRSTNEKLFF
.	.	TRBJ2-3	TRBV5-1	TGCGCCAGCAGTTATTACGGGACCTCGGGGGCAGATACGCAGTATTTT	CASSYYGTSGADTQYF
once	.	TRBJ2-3	TRBV20-1	TGCAGTGCTTCCTTCTCGGATACGCAGTATTTT	CSASFSDTQYF
.	TRBD1	TRBJ2-4	TRBV30	TGTGCCTGGAGCCCAGACAGGGGGCCCAAAAACATTCAGTACTTC	CAWSPDRGPKNIQYF
few	.	TRBJ1-1	TRBV19	TGTGCCAGTAGACCCTCAGGGTCTGGTGAAGCTTTCTTT	CASRPSGSGEAFF
.	.	TRBJ1-4	TRBV7-9	TGTGCCAGCAGCTTAGGGCGTGATTTTGCAACTAATGAAAAACTGTTTTTT	CASSLGRDFATNEKLFF
.	.	TRBJ1-3	TRBV21-1	TGTGCCAGCAGTCCGAGCATACAACACGCACGAAACACCATATATTTT	CASSPSIQHARNTIYF
.	.	TRBJ2-1	TRBV28	TGTGCCAGCAGTTCATGGACTGGCGGGCACTCCTACAATGAGCAGTTCTTC	CASSSWTGGHSYNEQFF